Following are 14 T cell receptor beta chains from one sample sequenced in a study of OX40 agonist ivuxolimab in advanced cancers. Method: immunoSEQ multiplex PCR; TCRdb's copy keeps in-frame clones and lacks some. Of tens of thousands of clones listed, approximately 90% are singletons. Source: CD4+ or CD8+ T cells sorted from blood, taken in a trial of the OX40 agonist ivuxolimab. Source of these receptors: an adult with an advanced solid tumor such as melanoma, head and neck, liver or kidney cancer.

This clone is a singleton in its sample. The V and J genes are TRBV7-8 and TRBJ2-7; 7 bases agree with TRBD1. The CDR3 sequence is 14 residues long. Losses at the gene ends were 2 bases for V and 12 bases for J; bases not matched to a gene: 13. Germline CDR1 is SGHVS and CDR2 is FQNEAQ. The CDR3 DNA reads TGTGCCAGCAGCTTAAAAGGGACAGCCCAGTTGAGGTACTTC. Its translation: CASSLKGTAQLRYF.

V gene TRBV14 combines with J gene TRBJ2-5; 7 bases are shared with TRBD2. From germline, CDR1 is SGHDN and CDR2 FVKESK. Unmatched junction bases numbered 5, after V lost 2 bases and J lost 5 bases. The CDR3 runs 14 residues. CDR3 loop: CASSQPGRGETQYF. CDR3 DNA: TGTGCCAGCAGCCAACCAGGGAGGGGTGAGACCCAGTACTTC.

V gene TRBV19 combines with J gene TRBJ1-5; 7 bases agree with TRBD1. Germline trimming cut 4 bases from V and 0 bases from J; bases unmatched to any gene: 3. The CDR3 is made up of 15 amino acids. The V gene's germline CDR1 is LNHDA and CDR2 SQIVND (reference sequence). The CDR3 here is CASSTGTASNQPQHF. The CDR3 bases are TGTGCCAGTAGTACCGGGACAGCTAGCAATCAGCCCCAGCATTTT.

The rearrangement uses TRBV25-1 and TRBJ2-1; tentatively, D is TRBD1 or TRBD2 (6 bases each). Germline-derived CDR1 and CDR2 are MGHDK and SYGVNS. Trimming cost V 7 bases and J 7 bases, with 20 bases left between them. This CDR3 has 15 residues. CDR3 residues: CASNAAGGGLNEQFF. For the CDR3, the DNA is TGTGCCAGCAATGCGGCGGGTGGGGGGCTGAATGAGCAGTTCTTC.

V usage is TRBV27 and J usage is TRBJ1-2, with D uncertain. The ends were cut back, 0 bases at V and 2 bases at J, with 28 bases in the middle. Germline V CDR1 and CDR2: MNHEY, SMNVEV (reference sequence). The CDR3 runs 21 residues. The CDR3 spells CASSLSIHQASEGERNYGYTF. The CDR3 nucleotides are TGTGCCAGCAGTTTATCGATTCACCAGGCTTCGGAGGGCGAGAGAAACTATGGCTACACCTTC.

The V call is TRBV2, the J call TRBJ2-7; 7 bases line up with TRBD1. There are 14 residues in the CDR3. V gave up 7 bases and J gave up 7 bases; unmatched junction bases: 13. Germline CDR1 SNHLY, CDR2 FYNNEI. This CDR3 is CASTEDREIWEQYF. CDR3 sequence (DNA): TGTGCCAGCACGGAAGACAGGGAGATTTGGGAGCAGTACTTC.

V usage is TRBV6-6 and J usage is TRBJ1-2; a weak D match, TRBD1 (6 bases). The CDR3 totals 14 residues. Per germline, CDR1 MNHNY and CDR2 SVGAGI (reference sequence). V lost 7 bases and J lost 5, with 17 bases in between. CDR3 amino acids: CASTPTDSGYGYTF. The CDR3 nucleotides read TGTGCCAGCACCCCGACGGACAGTGGATATGGCTACACCTTC.

This clone was detected only once. This chain connects TRBV4-2 to TRBJ2-2; D not resolved. The CDR3 has 15 residues. Trimming stripped 4 bases from V and 6 bases from J, with 15 bases between. CDR1 is LGHNA, CDR2 YNFKEQ, per germline. The CDR3 nucleotides are TGTGCCAGCAGCCCATCGACAAGGGATGCCGGGGAGCTGTTTTTT. Protein product: CASSPSTRDAGELFF.

The chain is built from TRBV28 and TRBJ2-1; no firm D call. Germline-derived CDR1 and CDR2 are MDHEN and SYDVKM. This CDR3 has 13 amino acids. Deletions cut 5 bases from V and 9 bases from J, with 14 bases between. The CDR3 DNA follows: TGTGCCAGCAGTCAAAGATGGCCTCCTGAGCAGTTCTTC. This gives the protein CASSQRWPPEQFF. Full variable domain (rest looked up from reference TRBV28 and TRBJ2-1): DVKVTQSSRYLVKRTGEKVFLECVQDMDHENMFWYRQDPGLGLRLIYFSYDVKMKEKGDIPEGYSVSREKKERFSLILESASTNQTSMYLCASSQRWPPEQFFGPGTRLTVL.

This chain joins TRBV10-3 and TRBJ1-1; TRBD1 matches 8 bases. The CDR3 is 18 residues long. V lost 4 bases, J lost 0 bases, and 13 bases stayed unmatched. CDR1 is ENHRY, CDR2 SYGVKD, per germline. CDR3 bases: TGTGCCATCAGTGGTCTCAGGACAGGGACTCTCATGAACACTGAAGCTTTCTTT. It yields the protein CAISGLRTGTLMNTEAFF.

The J gene is TRBJ2-2, the V gene TRBV6-1; tentatively, D is TRBD2 (5 bases). The germline V and J ends were trimmed by 4 bases and 6 bases, with 9 bases remaining between them. The CDR3 consists of 13 residues. Germline V gives CDR1 MNHNS, CDR2 SASEGT. CDR3 in amino acids: CASSVEVPGELFF. CDR3 in DNA: TGTGCCAGCAGTGTGGAGGTCCCCGGGGAGCTGTTTTTT.

This chain links TRBV28 with TRBJ2-3; the match to TRBD2 covers 13 bases. The CDR3 is made up of 16 amino acids. J lost 1 base, V lost 6 bases, and 4 bases had no gene match. Germline CDR1 and CDR2: MDHEN and SYDVKM. CDR3 bases: TGTGCCAGCAGACTAGCGGGAGGGCCCGGCACAGATACGCAGTATTTT. Protein sequence: CASRLAGGPGTDTQYF. The complete variable domain, with remaining parts taken from reference TRBV28 and TRBJ2-3, reads DVKVTQSSRYLVKRTGEKVFLECVQDMDHENMFWYRQDPGLGLRLIYFSYDVKMKEKGDIPEGYSVSREKKERFSLILESASTNQTSMYLCASRLAGGPGTDTQYFGPGTRLTVL.

The CDR3, as DNA: TGCGCCAGCAGCTTGGCGGGGTCCATGAACACTGAAGCTTTCTTT. This encodes CASSLAGSMNTEAFF. The chain recombines TRBV5-1 with TRBJ1-1; D call uncertain. The CDR3 is 15 amino acids. V was clipped by 0 bases and J by 0 bases, with 9 bases between them. Germline V CDR1 and CDR2: SGHRS, YFSETQ.

This chain joins TRBV5-1 and TRBJ2-7; D gene uncertain. The CDR3 runs to 15 residues. Germline loops: CDR1 SGHRS, CDR2 YFSETQ. Trimming removed 0 bases from V and 1 base from J, with 11 bases in between. As DNA, the CDR3 is TGCGCCAGCAGCTTGGGGGCTTCGGAATCCTACGAGCAGTACTTC. This translates into CASSLGASESYEQYF.